The rows below give T cell receptor beta chains drawn from one sample of a study of shared T cell receptors in the human thymus. Only in-frame clones appear in the TCRdb table, and some are missing; sequencing was by immunoSEQ multiplex PCR. The sample lists hundreds of thousands of clones; about 80% were seen once. This sample was also put to use in a study of human thymus T cells.

Sequenced sample: thymocytes. These TCRs come from a boy in the first two years of life with a congenital heart defect. CDR3s include the opening cysteine and the closing phenylalanine or tryptophan. The D gene is left open where the match is weak. Part of the rows lack a size; the others show once, few, many or a class for expanded clones.

CDR3 length,V gene,D gene,J gene,clone size,CDR3 DNA,CDR3 protein
13,TRBV10-2,-,TRBJ2-5,-,TGCGCCAGCAGGAGACAGAAAAAAGAGACCCAGTACTTC,CASRRQKKETQYF
16,TRBV29-1,-,TRBJ2-2,-,TGCAGCGTTGAAGGCCTAAACAGGGCCAGAGACGGGGAGCTGTTTTTT,CSVEGLNRARDGELFF
19,TRBV5-6,TRBD1,TRBJ1-5,few,TGTGCCAGCAGCTTGGCCAGGGGGCCGGCGACTAATAGCAATCAGCCCCAGCATTTT,CASSLARGPATNSNQPQHF
14,TRBV11-2,-,TRBJ2-7,-,TGTGCCAGCAGCCCAGGACGACAGCCCTACGAGCAGTACTTC,CASSPGRQPYEQYF
17,TRBV28,TRBD1,TRBJ1-1,-,TGTGCCAGCAGGCCTACCGGACAGGGGGCTATGAACACTGAAGCTTTCTTT,CASRPTGQGAMNTEAFF
14,TRBV11-2,-,TRBJ2-7,-,TGTGCCAGCAGCTTAGGGGGAGAAGGCTACGAGCAGTACTTC,CASSLGGEGYEQYF
17,TRBV4-1,TRBD2,TRBJ2-1,-,TGCGCCAGCAGCCAAGATTACGGACTAGAAGGCTCCGGTGAGCAGTTCTTC,CASSQDYGLEGSGEQFF
14,TRBV2,TRBD2,TRBJ2-7,once,TGTGCCAGCAGTACGAGCGGGAGAGCCTACGAGCAGTACTTC,CASSTSGRAYEQYF
16,TRBV7-6,-,TRBJ2-7,-,TGTGCCAGCAGCTTAGGTATTCTAGCGAGCTCCTACGAGCAGTACTTC,CASSLGILASSYEQYF
14,TRBV18,-,TRBJ1-5,few,TGTGCCAGCTCACCCTCGAGAGTTAATCAGCCCCAGCATTTT,CASSPSRVNQPQHF
18,TRBV19,TRBD1,TRBJ1-1,-,TGTGCCAGTAGCACCGACAGGGCGGAGCTCGGGTTGAACACTGAAGCTTTCTTT,CASSTDRAELGLNTEAFF
16,TRBV29-1,TRBD2,TRBJ2-7,-,TGCAGCGTGGGGTGGGTAGCGGGAGTCTCGGACGACGAGCAGTACTTC,CSVGWVAGVSDDEQYF
16,TRBV7-2,-,TRBJ1-2,once,TGTGCCAGCAGCTTGGGCCTGGGGGCTCGTAGCTATGGCTACACCTTC,CASSLGLGARSYGYTF
14,TRBV6-4,-,TRBJ1-1,-,TGTGCCAGCAGTGTAGGGGCCAAGGGGACTGAAGCTTTCTTT,CASSVGAKGTEAFF
15,TRBV10-2,TRBD2,TRBJ2-7,-,TGCGCCAGCAGACCTAAGACTAGCGGGTCCTACGAGCAGTACTTC,CASRPKTSGSYEQYF
16,TRBV6-1,TRBD1,TRBJ2-1,-,TGTGCCAGCAGTGAAGGGACAGGGTCCTCCTACAATGAGCAGTTCTTC,CASSEGTGSSYNEQFF
14,TRBV7-6,-,TRBJ2-2,-,TGTGCCAGCAGCTTAAGGCGGAGGGGTCGGGAGCTGTTTTTT,CASSLRRRGRELFF
12,TRBV13,TRBD1,TRBJ2-7,-,TGTGCCAGCAGCGCGACAGGGCGGGAGCAGTACTTC,CASSATGREQYF
14,TRBV29-1,TRBD1,TRBJ1-2,-,TGCAGCGTTGAAGGATGGGACAGTTTTTATGGCTACACCTTC,CSVEGWDSFYGYTF
16,TRBV5-1,TRBD2,TRBJ2-1,-,TGCGCCAGCGGTGGGCTAGCGGGTTCCTCCTACAATGAGCAGTTCTTC,CASGGLAGSSYNEQFF
15,TRBV4-3,TRBD2,TRBJ2-7,-,TGCGCCAGCAGCCAGGACACTAGCGGGAGTTACGAGCAGTACTTC,CASSQDTSGSYEQYF
14,TRBV27,TRBD1,TRBJ1-2,few,TGTGCCAGCAGTTTCTCGGGACAGACTTATGGCTACACCTTC,CASSFSGQTYGYTF
11,TRBV7-9,-,TRBJ2-1,-,TGTGCCAGCAGCTCGGGACATGGGCAGTTCTTC,CASSSGHGQFF
8,TRBV30,-,TRBJ2-7,-,TGTGCCTGGAGTGTACTGATCTTC,CAWSVLIF
13,TRBV7-3,TRBD2,TRBJ2-3,-,TGTGCCAGCAGCCCGGCGGGGGCAGATACGCAGTATTTT,CASSPAGADTQYF
18,TRBV21-1,-,TRBJ1-5,few,TGTGCCAGCAGCAATTCGAAGAAGACTCTTTATAGCAATCAGCCCCAGCATTTT,CASSNSKKTLYSNQPQHF
12,TRBV2,-,TRBJ2-5,-,TGTGCCAGCCGCCAGGACTTTTCGGCCCAGTACTTC,CASRQDFSAQYF
14,TRBV7-9,-,TRBJ2-3,-,TGTGCCAGCAGCCAGGAGGGAGTGACAGATACGCAGTATTTT,CASSQEGVTDTQYF
12,TRBV5-1,-,TRBJ1-1,once,TGCGCCAGCAGGCGGGGGAACACTGAAGCTTTCTTT,CASRRGNTEAFF
15,TRBV27,-,TRBJ1-1,-,TGTGCCAGCAGTCCTCCAGGGACACCCAACACCGAAGCTTTCTTT,CASSPPGTPNTEAFF
15,TRBV30,TRBD2,TRBJ2-2,-,TGTGCCTGGAGTGTACTAGCGGGAGACACCGGGGAGCTGTTTTTT,CAWSVLAGDTGELFF
12,TRBV6-5,-,TRBJ1-2,once,TGTGCCAGCAGGAAGGGGTACTATGGCTACACCTTC,CASRKGYYGYTF
18,TRBV14,TRBD2,TRBJ2-7,-,TGTGCCAGCAGCCATGATCAAGGCCGGGCTAGCGGGAGCTACGAGCAGTACTTC,CASSHDQGRASGSYEQYF
14,TRBV11-3,TRBD2,TRBJ2-7,-,TGTGCCAGCAGCTTACAAGCGGGAGGGGACGAGCAGTACTTC,CASSLQAGGDEQYF
17,TRBV30,TRBD2,TRBJ2-3,few,TGTGCCTGGAGGGATAATCTAGCGGGGGCTAGCACAGATACGCAGTATTTT,CAWRDNLAGASTDTQYF
16,TRBV4-1,TRBD2,TRBJ2-7,few,TGCGCCAGCAGCCAAGATTCTCCCAGCGGGGACTACGAGCAGTACTTC,CASSQDSPSGDYEQYF
16,TRBV4-1,TRBD2,TRBJ2-7,-,TGCGCTAGCGGGGGTGAAAGACAGGGAGAGTCCTACGAGCAGTACTTC,CASGGERQGESYEQYF
15,TRBV19,TRBD1,TRBJ1-1,-,TGTGCCAGTAGTATTTCGACAGGGGGATACACTGAAGCTTTCTTT,CASSISTGGYTEAFF
16,TRBV7-2,TRBD1,TRBJ2-4,-,TGTGCCAGCAGCCCCCGGACAGGGCGGGCCAAAAACATTCAGTACTTC,CASSPRTGRAKNIQYF
16,TRBV15,-,TRBJ1-5,few,TGTGCCACCAGCCCGGGGACACCGGGAGGAAATCAGCCCCAGCATTTT,CATSPGTPGGNQPQHF
14,TRBV25-1,TRBD2,TRBJ2-7,few,TGTGCCAGCAGTGAGGCCTGGGAGGGCTCCGAGCAGTACTTC,CASSEAWEGSEQYF
17,TRBV10-3,-,TRBJ2-7,-,TGTGCCATCAGTGAGTCGAGCCCAGGCGTCATGTGGTACGAGCAGTACTTC,CAISESSPGVMWYEQYF
15,TRBV10-3,-,TRBJ1-1,-,TGTGCCATCAGTGAGTCGATCAAGGAGGGAACTGAAGCTTTCTTT,CAISESIKEGTEAFF
14,TRBV18,-,TRBJ1-1,-,TGTGCCAGCTCACCAGGGCGCATGAACACTGAAGCTTTCTTT,CASSPGRMNTEAFF
14,TRBV4-1,-,TRBJ2-5,-,TGCGCCAGCAGCCAAGACGCAGGGCGTGAGACCCAGTACTTC,CASSQDAGRETQYF
15,TRBV5-4,TRBD2,TRBJ2-7,-,TGTGCCAGCAGCGGCCTCACCGGGGGGTGGTACGAGCAGTACTTC,CASSGLTGGWYEQYF
15,TRBV18,-,TRBJ1-1,-,TGTGCCAGCTCATCCGACTCGGGGATGAACACTGAAGCTTTCTTT,CASSSDSGMNTEAFF
18,TRBV7-2,-,TRBJ2-6,-,TGTGCCAGCAGCTTAGGGAACTATCGATCGTCTGGGGCCAACGTCCTGACTTTC,CASSLGNYRSSGANVLTF
14,TRBV30,TRBD1,TRBJ2-7,-,TGTGCCTGGAGTGTACCGGGACAGGGAGACGAGCAGTACTTC,CAWSVPGQGDEQYF
12,TRBV27,-,TRBJ2-7,once,TGTGCCAGCAGCTTAGTAGGGGGCGAGCAGTACTTC,CASSLVGGEQYF
13,TRBV2,TRBD2,TRBJ2-7,-,TGTGCCAGCAGGCTAGCGGGAGCAAGGGAGCAGTACTTC,CASRLAGAREQYF
17,TRBV5-4,TRBD1,TRBJ2-7,-,TGTGCCAGCAGCGAAAGAGACCGGGACAGGGTTATGGACGAGCAGTACTTC,CASSERDRDRVMDEQYF
15,TRBV5-4,TRBD1,TRBJ2-7,-,TGTGCCAGCAGCTTGGAGGGACAGGGATCCTACGAGCAGTACTTC,CASSLEGQGSYEQYF
13,TRBV19,TRBD1,TRBJ1-4,few,TGTGCCAGTATGGACAGGGCGCCTGAAAAACTGTTTTTT,CASMDRAPEKLFF
14,TRBV25-1,TRBD1,TRBJ1-1,-,TGTGCCAGCAGGACGGACAGGGAGGTCGCTGAAGCTTTCTTT,CASRTDREVAEAFF
17,TRBV15,TRBD1,TRBJ2-7,-,TGTGCCACCAGCAGATCCCACGGACAGGGGCCAAACTACGAGCAGTACTTC,CATSRSHGQGPNYEQYF